This passage covers 30 T cell receptor beta chains from one sample sequenced in a study of beta chain features in type 1 diabetes. As every portion of the isolated RNA was reverse transcribed, the sequencing read expressed TCRB transcripts. The table came from immunoSEQ multiplex PCR; TCRdb's copy has only in-frame clones and leaves some out. The profile shows a few hundred thousand clones, about 14% of them singletons. Study results and limitations: Shorter TCRB CDR3s, moderately but significantly so, were found in Type 1 diabetes patients in all four CD4+ subsets.

Their antigens remain unidentified. The sequenced sample consisted of naive CD4+ T cells from blood. The receptor set was obtained from a woman aged 18-35 years with type 1 diabetes.

This chain joins TRBV28 and TRBJ2-7; 7 nucleotides match TRBD1. This CDR3 is 14 amino acids long. V gave up 6 bases and J gave up 4 bases; unmatched junction bases: 9. The V gene's germline CDR1 is MDHEN and CDR2 SYDVKM. CDR3 protein: CASSWDSALYEQYF. DNA of the CDR3: TGTGCCAGCAGCTGGGACAGCGCCCTTTACGAGCAGTACTTC.

This clone was recorded a few times. The V and J genes are TRBV18 and TRBJ1-2, with D perhaps TRBD1 (5 bases). The CDR3 contains 15 residues. Germline V CDR1 and CDR2: KGHSH, LQKENI. Trimming shortened V by 6 bases and J by 5 bases, and 19 bases separated the two germline ends. CDR3 sequence reads: CASSQGIWDRYGYTF. The CDR3 DNA reads as TGTGCCAGCTCCCAGGGTATCTGGGATCGGTATGGCTACACCTTC.

The rearrangement uses TRBV28 and TRBJ2-5; 7 positions match TRBD2. In germline, CDR1 is MDHEN, CDR2 SYDVKM. The CDR3 loop spans 15 amino acids. Trimming cost V 8 bases and J 3 bases; bases outside gene matches: 12. This CDR3 is CASATGLVGKETQYF. CDR3 nucleotide sequence: TGTGCCAGCGCTACCGGACTAGTGGGTAAAGAGACCCAGTACTTC.

This rearrangement joins TRBV19 to TRBJ1-2; 8 nucleotides agree with TRBD1. V was clipped by 6 bases and J by 0 bases; unmatched bases: 6. Germline CDR1 is LNHDA and CDR2 is SQIVND (reference sequence). The CDR3 has 15 amino acids. CDR3 DNA: TGTGCCAGTAGCTTCTGGACAGGGACTAACTATGGCTACACCTTC. Translation: CASSFWTGTNYGYTF.

The rearrangement uses TRBV6-1 and TRBJ2-7, with TRBD1 matching 8 bases. Unmatched junction bases numbered 11, after V lost 2 bases and J lost 11 bases. Germline V gene lookup returns CDR1 MNHNS and CDR2 SASEGT. CDR3 length equals 14 residues. For the CDR3, the DNA is TGTGCCAGCAGTGAATCTTACGGACAGGGAGTCAAGTACTTC. This sequence encodes CASSESYGQGVKYF.

The table lists this clone with a few counts. The chain couples TRBV27 to TRBJ2-7, with TRBD1 matching 9 bases. The CDR3 loop spans 14 amino acids. The V gene end was trimmed by 8 bases and the J gene end by 4 bases; junction bases not matched to a gene: 9. From germline, CDR1 is MNHEY and CDR2 SMNVEV (reference sequence). The CDR3 DNA follows: TGTGCCAGCGCCCCCCGGGACAGGGTTTACGAGCAGTACTTC. Translation gives CASAPRDRVYEQYF.

The rearrangement links TRBV30 to TRBJ2-2, with D tentatively TRBD1 (6 bases). The CDR3 extends over 13 amino acids. Trimming took 4 bases from V and 8 from J, leaving 14 bases between them. The germline CDR1 and CDR2 sequences are GTSNPN and SVGIG (reference sequence). The CDR3 DNA is TGTGCCTGGAATCGGGACATTGCGGGGGAGCTGTTTTTT. It specifies CAWNRDIAGELFF.

This clone has only a few counts. V gene TRBV7-2 combines with J gene TRBJ2-3, with D perhaps TRBD2 (6 bases). The CDR3 covers 15 residues. Germline V lookup: CDR1 SGHTA, CDR2 FQGNSA. V was pared by 5 bases and J by 6 bases, with 18 bases between. CDR3 bases: TGTGCCAGCAGCGCCGACGGAGGGCCGAGGGATACGCAGTATTTT. This sequence encodes CASSADGGPRDTQYF.

This clone has a handful of counts. The chain employs TRBV6-6 and TRBJ2-7, with a weak D call TRBD2 (6 bases). Trimming pared 6 bases from V and 2 bases from J, leaving 11 bases between. The CDR3 covers 13 residues. Germline-derived CDR1 and CDR2 are MNHNY and SVGAGI (reference sequence). The CDR3 bases are TGTGCCAGCAGGGAGGGTGGGGCCTACGAGCAGTACGTC. This codes for CASREGGAYEQYV.

This clone was seen a handful of times. The V call is TRBV18, the J call TRBJ1-1; D is ambiguous. Per germline, CDR1 KGHSH and CDR2 LQKENI. Trimming cost V 3 bases and J 0 bases, with 8 bases left between them. The CDR3 spans 14 residues. CDR3 in DNA: TGTGCCAGCTCACCGATTGAGATGAACACTGAAGCTTTCTTT. Amino acids: CASSPIEMNTEAFF. Filled out from reference TRBV18 and TRBJ1-1, the complete variable domain reads NAGVMQNPRHLVRRRGQEARLRCSPMKGHSHVYWYRQLPEEGLKFMVYLQKENIIDESGMPKERFSAEFPKEGPSILRIQQVVRGDSAAYFCASSPIEMNTEAFFGQGTRLTVV.

The chain couples TRBV30 to TRBJ2-2; a possible D gene is TRBD2 (6 bases). The V gene lost 2 bases and the J gene lost 5 bases, with 12 bases spanning the gap. The CDR3 length is 14 residues. CDR1 and CDR2 from the germline V gene are GTSNPN and SVGIG (reference sequence). The CDR3 here is CAWSSPGRTGELFF. DNA of the CDR3: TGTGCCTGGAGTTCTCCAGGGAGGACCGGGGAGCTGTTTTTT.

V and J are TRBV5-1 and TRBJ2-2; unclear D gene. V was shortened by 2 bases and J by 7 bases, with 9 bases between the two germline ends. The CDR3 runs 13 residues. Germline CDR1 reads SGHRS; CDR2 reads YFSETQ. The CDR3 protein is CASSFSNSGELFF. The CDR3 DNA sequence: TGCGCCAGCAGCTTTTCGAATAGCGGGGAGCTGTTTTTT.

The rearrangement uses TRBV5-6 and TRBJ1-2, with D hard to call. The CDR3 extends over 15 amino acids. CDR1 is SGHDT and CDR2 is YYEEEE in the germline V gene. The ends were cut back, 4 bases at V and 5 bases at J, with 18 bases in the middle. The CDR3 DNA follows: TGTGCCAGCAGCGATGATACAGTCGCTCGGTATGGCTACACCTTC. Encoded protein: CASSDDTVARYGYTF.

This chain joins TRBV11-3 and TRBJ2-7; weak D call: TRBD2 (5 bases). The length of the CDR3 is 13 residues. Germline-derived CDR1 and CDR2 are SGHNT and YENEEA. Trimming shortened V by 4 bases and J by 7 bases, and 14 bases separated the two germline ends. CDR3 region: CASSYTREAEQYF. As DNA, the CDR3 is TGTGCCAGCAGCTACACCCGGGAAGCGGAGCAGTACTTC.

This clone showed up just a few times. The same CDR3 can be traced to other DNA sequences in this sample. V and J are TRBV19 and TRBJ2-3; 7 positions agree with TRBD1. The germline CDR1 and CDR2 sequences are LNHDA and SQIVND (reference sequence). With 3 bases clipped from V and 6 bases from J, the junction kept 3 bases outside the gene matches. The CDR3 runs to 13 residues. The CDR3 DNA follows: TGTGCCAGTAGTATCCCAGGGGGTGATACGCAGTATTTT. It specifies CASSIPGGDTQYF.

The chain is built from TRBV18 and TRBJ2-1; TRBD2 is a possible D gene (5 bases). In germline, CDR1 is KGHSH, CDR2 LQKENI. Trimming cost V 0 bases and J 10 bases, with 13 bases left between them. This CDR3 comprises 14 residues. CDR3 in DNA: TGTGCCAGCTCACCACCGGAGACGAAGCGGGAGCAGTTCTTC. It codes for CASSPPETKREQFF.

Note on this clone: At the DNA level, this CDR3 is encoded by other sequences in the same sample as well. DNA for the CDR3: TGTGCCAGTGCCGCGGGGGAGAACACTGAAGCTTTCTTT. Translation gives CASAAGENTEAFF. The V and J genes are TRBV7-9 and TRBJ1-1, with D tentatively TRBD1 (5 bases). CDR3 length: 13 residues. Germline values: CDR1 SEHNR, CDR2 FQNEAQ (reference sequence). V gave up 9 bases and J gave up 1 base, with 12 bases separating them. Drawing the rest from reference TRBV7-9 and TRBJ1-1, the complete variable domain is DTGVSQNPRHKITKRGQNVTFRCDPISEHNRLYWYRQTLGQGPEFLTYFQNEAQLEKSRLLSDRFSAERPKGSFSTLEIQRTEQGDSAMYLCASAAGENTEAFFGQGTRLTVV.

This clone was seen a few times. This chain links TRBV7-2 with TRBJ2-5, with 10 bases that match TRBD1. From germline, CDR1 is SGHTA and CDR2 FQGNSA. Trimming took 5 bases from V and 2 from J; bases not matched to a gene: 2. This CDR3 comprises 14 residues. The CDR3 sequence: CASSKDRGQETQYF. CDR3 in DNA: TGTGCCAGCAGCAAGGACAGGGGGCAAGAGACCCAGTACTTC.

This rearrangement joins TRBV5-8 to TRBJ2-2; 13 positions match TRBD2. Germline lookup yields CDR1 SGHTS and CDR2 YDEGEE. The ends lost 4 bases at V and 6 bases at J; junction bases unmatched: 3. This CDR3 has 15 residues. CDR3 sequence: CASSTGLAGSGELFF. The CDR3 DNA sequence: TGTGCCAGCAGCACGGGACTAGCGGGATCCGGGGAGCTGTTTTTT. Full variable domain (outside the CDR3, taken from reference TRBV5-8 and TRBJ2-2): EAGVTQSPTHLIKTRGQQATLRCSPISGHTSVYWYQQALGLGLQFLLWYDEGEERNRGNFPPRFSGRQFPNYSSELNVNALELEDSALYLCASSTGLAGSGELFFGEGSRLTVL.

This clone occurred a few times. CDR3 sequence reads: CSVGESRSIGYGEQFF. The CDR3 bases are TGCAGCGTTGGAGAGTCGAGGAGCATCGGGTACGGTGAGCAGTTCTTC. This chain uses TRBV29-1 with TRBJ2-1; D uncertain. The germline gives CDR1 SQVTM, CDR2 ANQGSEA. The CDR3 extends over 16 amino acids. The V gene lost 4 bases and the J gene lost 9 bases, with 25 bases spanning the gap.

This chain connects TRBV28 to TRBJ2-7; D is unclear. The CDR3 covers 11 residues. Germline V gene lookup returns CDR1 MDHEN and CDR2 SYDVKM. The ends were cut back, 5 bases at V and 3 bases at J, with 5 bases in the middle. CDR3 nucleotides: TGTGCCAGCAGTCCTCTCTACGAGCAGTACTTC. Protein sequence: CASSPLYEQYF.

This sequence joins TRBV10-3 and TRBJ2-5; 8 positions match TRBD2. This CDR3 region has 13 residues. V dropped 6 bases and J dropped 3; count of bases not matched to a gene: 3. CDR1 and CDR2 (germline): ENHRY, SYGVKD. The CDR3 loop is CAIRGLGEETQYF. The CDR3 coding sequence is TGTGCCATCAGGGGACTAGGGGAAGAGACCCAGTACTTC.

This clone showed up just a few times. The chain uses TRBV19 and TRBJ1-2, with D unresolved. The germline V and J ends were trimmed by 3 bases and 5 bases, with 13 bases remaining between them. The germline CDR1 and CDR2 sequences are LNHDA and SQIVND (reference sequence). This CDR3 region has 14 residues. Here the CDR3 reads CASSMTPDWYGYTF. CDR3 bases: TGTGCCAGTAGTATGACGCCGGACTGGTATGGCTACACCTTC.

This clone has only a few counts. For the CDR3, the DNA is TGTGCCAGCTCCCGGGCTGGAGGCGAGCAGTACTTC. Its translation: CASSRAGGEQYF. V is TRBV18 and J is TRBJ2-7; a weak D match, TRBD2 (5 bases). V lost 6 bases and J 6 bases, leaving 12 bases between the germline ends. The CDR3 has 12 amino acids. From germline, CDR1 is KGHSH and CDR2 LQKENI. The variable domain in full, completed from reference TRBV18 and TRBJ2-7, reads NAGVMQNPRHLVRRRGQEARLRCSPMKGHSHVYWYRQLPEEGLKFMVYLQKENIIDESGMPKERFSAEFPKEGPSILRIQQVVRGDSAAYFCASSRAGGEQYFGPGTRLTVT.

The chain joins TRBV28 to TRBJ2-3; the match to TRBD2 covers 12 bases. V lost 7 bases, J lost 2 bases, and 10 bases stayed unmatched. Germline values: CDR1 MDHEN, CDR2 SYDVKM. The CDR3 is 17 residues long. The CDR3 nucleotides are TGTGCCAGCAATCCCGCAGGGACTAGCGGGCTCACAGATACGCAGTATTTT. It specifies CASNPAGTSGLTDTQYF.

The rearrangement uses TRBV7-2 and TRBJ2-6; D gene ambiguous. Germline CDR1 reads SGHTA; CDR2 reads FQGNSA. V dropped 5 bases and J dropped 1 base, with 6 bases sitting between them. The CDR3 consists of 14 residues. CDR3 in DNA: TGTGCCAGCAGCCCGAGTTCTGGGGCCAACGTCCTGACTTTC. This translates into CASSPSSGANVLTF. The variable domain in full, completed from reference TRBV7-2 and TRBJ2-6, reads GAGVSQSPSNKVTEKGKDVELRCDPISGHTALYWYRQSLGQGLEFLIYFQGNSAPDKSGLPSDRFSAERTGGSVSTLTIQRTQQEDSAVYLCASSPSSGANVLTFGAGSRLTVL.

Only a few counts were recorded for this clone. The chain is built from TRBV7-3 and TRBJ2-1, with 13 positions matching TRBD2. This CDR3 is built from 15 residues. Germline trimming cut 3 bases from V and 6 bases from J; bases unmatched to any gene: 2. The germline CDR1 and CDR2 sequences are SGHTA and FQGTGA. The CDR3 spells CASSLGLAGSNEQFF. For the CDR3, the DNA is TGTGCCAGCAGCTTGGGACTAGCGGGATCCAATGAGCAGTTCTTC.

The V call is TRBV10-3, the J call TRBJ2-5; TRBD2 is a possible D gene (6 bases). CDR1 is ENHRY and CDR2 is SYGVKD in the germline V gene. Trimming took 3 bases from V and 4 from J, leaving 12 bases between them. The CDR3 totals 14 residues. CDR3 in amino acids: CAISDSGRRETQYF. CDR3 in DNA: TGTGCCATCAGTGATTCGGGGAGGCGAGAGACCCAGTACTTC.

Comments on this clone: Other DNA variants within this sample encode the same CDR3. V usage is TRBV20-1 and J usage is TRBJ2-1; D is uncertain. This CDR3 has 11 residues. Germline CDR1 reads DFQATT; CDR2 reads SNEGSKA (reference sequence). Trimming stripped 6 bases from V and 7 bases from J, with 10 bases between. The CDR3 loop is CSALTTNEQFF. The CDR3 DNA reads as TGCAGTGCGCTGACAACGAATGAGCAGTTCTTC.

CDR3 DNA sequence: TGTGCCAGCAGCCCGAGACAGGGGGCGTCGCTCTCTGGGGCCAACGTCCTGACTTTC. Encoded protein: CASSPRQGASLSGANVLTF. The genes are TRBV5-8 and TRBJ2-6, with 10 bases aligning to TRBD1. The trim removed 4 bases at V and 0 bases at J, leaving 10 bases unmatched. Germline V gene lookup returns CDR1 SGHTS and CDR2 YDEGEE. This CDR3 region has 19 residues.